The sequence of this T cell receptor (beta chain) was determined in a study of T cell repertoires in cytomegalovirus infection. Study-wide context: Indications came from public TCR beta signatures; they pointed to CMV infection and to a matching HLA type. Study results and limitations: Cumulative frequency (of public TCR beta family members) identified carriers of CMV plus the relevant HLA. HLA-C-restricted CMV clonotypes gave the most frequent clonotype in two of eight donors.

TCRdb redid the calling of the reads with MiXCR, one entry per CDR3 protein. Of about 230,000 distinct CDR3 sequences in the sample, 22% are singletons; the top ten hold roughly 20%. CDR1 MNHEY and CDR2 SVGAGI come from the germline V gene. V gave up 2 bases and J gave up 6 bases; unmatched junction bases: 8. The CDR3 extends over 15 amino acids. The table lists this clonotype with a count of one. Its antigen is as yet unknown. This sequence was found in a human donor in good health (CMV status not recorded). Some clones in this sample may be carry-over from other donors' samples. Sequencing was performed on CD8+ T cells from PBMCs. V and J are TRBV6-5 and TRBJ2-3, with 7 bases lining up with TRBD1. The CDR3 DNA sequence: TGTGCCAGCAGTTACGGGGGACAGTCCCTCGATACGCAGTATTTT. It translates to CASSYGGQSLDTQYF.